The T cell receptor beta chain described here comes from a study of blood T cells in healthy people across ages. Whole-study context: Capture by template switching was about one barcoded beta molecule per two T cells. Notes on the study in general: Samples with more naive T cells showed higher observed beta diversity.

A remark on this clonotype: The antigen is unknown.

V was shortened by 0 bases and J by 2 bases, with 14 bases between the two germline ends. Per the germline V gene, CDR1 is PRHDT and CDR2 is FYEKMQ (reference sequence). This CDR3 contains 18 residues. A sample-barcoded 5' primer and a J-beta primer mix were used in a second PCR of roughly 7 to 11 cycles. A template-switch adaptor containing 12 random nucleotides labeled each cDNA molecule. Using its own MiXCR run on the 5' RACE reads, TCRdb lists one record per CDR3 protein. The sample shows approximately 810,000 distinct CDR3 sequences, 36% of them seen only once. The study drew donors from healthy Caucasian individuals in Russia aged about 6 to 90.

V is TRBV13 and J is TRBJ2-6, with a tentative D call TRBD2 (5 bases). The sequenced material came from blood. The sequence derives from a man between 18 and 29 years old in good health. CDR3 in DNA: TGTGCCAGCAGCTTAGGGGGAGTGCGTTTGGCTGGGGCCAACGTCCTGACTTTC. As protein: CASSLGGVRLAGANVLTF.